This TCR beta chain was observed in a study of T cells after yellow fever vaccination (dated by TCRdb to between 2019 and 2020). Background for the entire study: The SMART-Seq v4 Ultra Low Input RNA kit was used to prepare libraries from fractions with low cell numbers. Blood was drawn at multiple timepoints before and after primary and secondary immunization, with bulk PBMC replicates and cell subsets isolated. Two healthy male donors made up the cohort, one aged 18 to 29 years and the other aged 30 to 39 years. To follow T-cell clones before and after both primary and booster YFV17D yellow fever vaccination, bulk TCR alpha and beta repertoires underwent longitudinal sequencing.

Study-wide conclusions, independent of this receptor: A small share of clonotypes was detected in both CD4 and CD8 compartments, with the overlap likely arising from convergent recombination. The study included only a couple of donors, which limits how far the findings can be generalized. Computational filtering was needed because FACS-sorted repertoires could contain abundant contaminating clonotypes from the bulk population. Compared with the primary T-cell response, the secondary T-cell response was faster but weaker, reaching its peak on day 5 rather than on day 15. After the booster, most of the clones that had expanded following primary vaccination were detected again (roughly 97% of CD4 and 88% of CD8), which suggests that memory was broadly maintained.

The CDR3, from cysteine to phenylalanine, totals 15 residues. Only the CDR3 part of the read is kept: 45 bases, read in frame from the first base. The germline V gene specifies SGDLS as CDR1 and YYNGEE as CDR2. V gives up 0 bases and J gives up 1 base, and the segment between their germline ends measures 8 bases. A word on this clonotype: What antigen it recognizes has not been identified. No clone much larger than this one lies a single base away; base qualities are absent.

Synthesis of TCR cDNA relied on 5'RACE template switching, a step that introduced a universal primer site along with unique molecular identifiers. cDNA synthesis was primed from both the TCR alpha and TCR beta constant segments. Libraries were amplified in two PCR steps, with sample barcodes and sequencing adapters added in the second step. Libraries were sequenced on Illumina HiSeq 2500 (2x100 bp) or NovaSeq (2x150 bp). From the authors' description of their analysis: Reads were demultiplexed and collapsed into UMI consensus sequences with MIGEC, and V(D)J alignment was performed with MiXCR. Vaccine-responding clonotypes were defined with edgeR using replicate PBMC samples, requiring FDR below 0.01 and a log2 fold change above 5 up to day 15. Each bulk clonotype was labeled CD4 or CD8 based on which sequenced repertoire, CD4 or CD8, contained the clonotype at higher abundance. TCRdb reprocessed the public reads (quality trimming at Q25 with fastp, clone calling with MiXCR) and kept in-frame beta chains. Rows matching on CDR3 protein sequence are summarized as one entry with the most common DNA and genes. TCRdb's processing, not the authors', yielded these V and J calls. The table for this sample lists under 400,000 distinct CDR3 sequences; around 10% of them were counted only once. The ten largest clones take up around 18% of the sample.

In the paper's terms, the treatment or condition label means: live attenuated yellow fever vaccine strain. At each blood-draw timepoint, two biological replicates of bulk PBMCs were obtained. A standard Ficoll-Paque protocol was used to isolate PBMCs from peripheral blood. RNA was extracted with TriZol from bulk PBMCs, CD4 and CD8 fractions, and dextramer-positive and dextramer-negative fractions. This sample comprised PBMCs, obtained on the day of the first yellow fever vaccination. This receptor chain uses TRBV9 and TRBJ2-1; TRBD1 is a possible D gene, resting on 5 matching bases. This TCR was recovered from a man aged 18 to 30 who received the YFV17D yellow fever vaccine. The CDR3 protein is CASSVADSSYNEQFF. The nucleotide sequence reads TGTGCCAGCAGCGTAGCTGACAGTTCCTACAATGAGCAGTTCTTC.